Shown below are 32 T cell receptor beta chains from a single sample sequenced in a study of blood T cell repertoires in COVID-19. Assay used: immunoSEQ multiplex PCR; TCRdb lists only in-frame clones, some missing. The sample yields 190,000 or so clones, around 80% seen once. The material sequenced was peripheral blood. The receptors were gathered from a man between 50 and 59 years old who had recovered from COVID-19.

V and J are TRBV9 and TRBJ2-3; 9 bases map to TRBD2. V lost 4 bases and J lost 6; bases outside the gene matches: 6. In germline, CDR1 is SGDLS, CDR2 YYNGEE. The CDR3 is 14 residues long. The DNA of the CDR3 is TGTGCCAGCAGCCGCGGACTAGCGACGGATACGCAGTATTTT. Residues: CASSRGLATDTQYF.

This clone was detected a few times. The CDR3 reads CASNLYDTGELFF. DNA of the CDR3: TGTGCCAGCAATCTCTACGACACCGGGGAGCTGTTTTTT. The chain uses TRBV2 and TRBJ2-2; no firm D call. Germline CDR1 and CDR2: SNHLY and FYNNEI. CDR3 size: 13 residues. V shed 7 bases and J shed 3 bases, with 9 bases lying between them.

The genes are TRBV28 and TRBJ2-5, with D hard to call. The CDR3 contains 14 residues. Between the trimmed V and J ends, which lost 2 bases and 4 bases, there was a span of 11 bases. Per germline, CDR1 MDHEN and CDR2 SYDVKM. Here the CDR3 reads CASSLMVSGETQYF. In DNA, the CDR3 is TGTGCCAGCAGTTTAATGGTTTCGGGAGAGACCCAGTACTTC.

The V gene is TRBV5-1, the J gene TRBJ1-5; D uncertain. The V and J ends lost 7 bases and 2 bases respectively, with 13 bases between them. The CDR3 has 14 amino acids. Germline V gene sequence: CDR1 SGHRS, CDR2 YFSETQ. The CDR3 bases are TGCGCCAGCCCCCGGGGATGCGGCAATCAGCCCCAGCATTTT. This sequence encodes CASPRGCGNQPQHF. Supplemented by reference TRBV5-1 and TRBJ1-5, the full variable domain reads KAGVTQTPRYLIKTRGQQVTLSCSPISGHRSVSWYQQTPGQGLQFLFEYFSETQRNKGNFPGRFSGRQFSNSRSEMNVSTLELGDSALYLCASPRGCGNQPQHFGDGTRLSIL.

V usage is TRBV20-1 and J usage is TRBJ2-3, with 12 nucleotides matching TRBD2. CDR3 size: 17 residues. The V gene's germline CDR1 is DFQATT and CDR2 SNEGSKA (reference sequence). Germline trimming cut 3 bases from V and 0 bases from J; bases unmatched to any gene: 7. For the CDR3, the DNA is TGCAGTGCTAGTGGACTAGCGGGGAACCCTAGCACAGATACGCAGTATTTT. This translates into CSASGLAGNPSTDTQYF.

This clone was detected many times. The J gene is TRBJ2-7, the V gene TRBV7-2; TRBD2 matches 8 bases. CDR3 length equals 14 residues. J was trimmed by 1 base and V by 6 bases; bases with no gene match: 5. Germline CDR1 and CDR2: SGHTA and FQGNSA. The CDR3 protein is CASSVAGGSYEQYF. Here the CDR3 DNA reads TGTGCCAGCAGTGTGGCGGGGGGATCCTACGAGCAGTACTTC.

This rearrangement joins TRBV19 to TRBJ2-3, with D maybe TRBD2 (6 bases). The V end was cut by 8 bases, the J end by 4 bases, with 13 bases between. Germline V lookup: CDR1 LNHDA, CDR2 SQIVND (reference sequence). This CDR3 is built from 13 residues. The CDR3 sequence: CASRRSGADTQYF. Here the CDR3 DNA reads TGTGCCAGTCGGAGGTCGGGAGCAGATACGCAGTATTTT.

A single count supports this clone. This chain links TRBV6-5 with TRBJ1-2, with TRBD1 as a possible D gene (5 bases). Germline CDR1 is MNHEY and CDR2 is SVGAGI. CDR3 length: 14 amino acids. With 7 bases removed from V and 6 bases from J, the gap between germline ends came to 18 bases. This CDR3 is CASTGGWGWNGYTF. CDR3 in DNA: TGTGCCAGCACCGGAGGGTGGGGCTGGAATGGCTACACCTTC.

This chain joins TRBV9 and TRBJ2-2, with D unclear. Germline CDR1 is SGDLS and CDR2 is YYNGEE. The CDR3 loop spans 13 amino acids. V shed 5 bases and J shed 5 bases, with 10 bases lying between them. The CDR3 sequence: CASRRPETGELFF. The CDR3 DNA is TGTGCCAGCAGAAGACCGGAGACCGGGGAGCTGTTTTTT.

This rearrangement joins TRBV3-1 (or the pseudogene TRBV3-2) to TRBJ2-7; 8 nucleotides align to TRBD2. CDR3 size: 15 residues. V lost 1 base, J lost 2 bases, and 4 bases stayed unmatched. CDR1 is LGHDT and CDR2 is YNNKEL in the germline V gene (reference sequence). CDR3 coding DNA: TGTGCCAGCAGCCAAGTCCCGGGAGGGCCCTACGAGCAGTACTTC. Its translation is CASSQVPGGPYEQYF.

The gene calls are TRBV20-1 and TRBJ2-4, with 10 bases lining up with TRBD2. This CDR3 spans 16 amino acids. Trimming removed 3 bases from V and 8 bases from J; junction bases left unmatched: 13. Germline V gene sequence: CDR1 DFQATT, CDR2 SNEGSKA (reference sequence). CDR3 residues: CSASKGLAGDGYIQYF. CDR3 DNA sequence: TGCAGTGCTAGTAAGGGTCTAGCGGGAGATGGGTACATTCAGTACTTC.

The chain is built from TRBV29-1 and TRBJ2-1; TRBD2 matches at 10 bases. The germline gives CDR1 SQVTM, CDR2 ANQGSEA. V lost 3 bases, J lost 4 bases, and 3 bases stayed unmatched. This CDR3 region has 14 residues. CDR3 sequence: CSVDGTSEYNEQFF. The CDR3 DNA sequence: TGCAGCGTTGATGGGACTAGCGAGTACAATGAGCAGTTCTTC.

There are many counts of this clone. As DNA, the CDR3 is TGTGCCACCAGCAGAGATAAGGCGGGAGCCTACGAGCAGTACTTC. It codes for CATSRDKAGAYEQYF. The chain is built from TRBV15 and TRBJ2-7, with 7 bases fitting TRBD2. Germline-derived CDR1 and CDR2 are LNHNV and YYDKDF (reference sequence). J lost 2 bases, V lost 0 bases, and 4 bases had no gene match. This CDR3 comprises 15 residues.

This chain uses TRBV19 with TRBJ1-2, with 9 bases aligning to TRBD1. The CDR3 has 16 amino acids. The trim removed 7 bases at V and 6 bases at J, leaving 15 bases unmatched. Germline CDR1 LNHDA, CDR2 SQIVND (reference sequence). This CDR3 is CASKTGQGYFKDGYTF. The CDR3 DNA sequence: TGTGCCAGTAAAACGGGACAGGGATATTTTAAGGATGGCTACACCTTC.

CDR3 DNA: TGTGCCAGCAGCGACGGGACAGGGAGGGTCTATGGCTACACCTTC. Its translation: CASSDGTGRVYGYTF. V is TRBV9 and J is TRBJ1-2; 9 bases agree with TRBD1. Per the germline V gene, CDR1 is SGDLS and CDR2 is YYNGEE. This CDR3 has 15 residues. V gave up 3 bases and J gave up 4 bases; unmatched junction bases: 7.

This clone was observed once. The chain is built from TRBV4-2 and TRBJ2-7; 12 bases agree with TRBD2. J gave up 6 bases and V 0 bases, and 9 bases lay outside the gene matches. There are 17 residues in the CDR3. Germline V gives CDR1 LGHNA, CDR2 YNFKEQ. CDR3 bases: TGTGCCAGCAGCCAAGAGGCGCTAGCGGGAGGGGGGGGCGAGCAGTACTTC. This encodes CASSQEALAGGGGEQYF.

The table lists this clone with a count of one. V and J are TRBV4-2 and TRBJ1-4; D is perhaps TRBD1 (6 bases). This CDR3 has 17 amino acids. V lost 4 bases to trimming and J lost 3 bases, with 18 bases between them. CDR1 is LGHNA and CDR2 is YNFKEQ in the germline V gene. The DNA for the CDR3 is TGTGCCAGCAGCCCCTTCGGAGCCCCAGGGGCTAATGAAAAACTGTTTTTT. It yields the protein CASSPFGAPGANEKLFF.

This clone was recorded once. The chain combines TRBV28 with TRBJ2-7; the match to TRBD1 covers 11 bases. The CDR3 totals 16 residues. The V gene end was trimmed by 7 bases and the J gene end by 5 bases; junction bases not matched to a gene: 13. CDR1 and CDR2 from the germline V gene are MDHEN and SYDVKM. DNA of the CDR3: TGTGCCAGCAAAAGTAGTTCCCGGGACAGGGGGAACGAGCAGTACTTC. Translated, it gives CASKSSSRDRGNEQYF.

This clone was observed at least ten times. The CDR3: CASRPSVVWSPENPANYGYTF. In nucleotides, the CDR3 is TGTGCCAGCAGGCCCAGCGTTGTCTGGTCCCCCGAAAACCCAGCTAACTATGGCTACACCTTC. The V and J genes are TRBV28 and TRBJ1-2; no firm D call. In germline, CDR1 is MDHEN, CDR2 SYDVKM. The CDR3 totals 21 residues. Trimming left V 6 bases short and J 0 bases short, with 32 bases between.

V and J are TRBV28 and TRBJ2-5; 9 bases fit TRBD1. From germline, CDR1 is MDHEN and CDR2 SYDVKM. V shed 6 bases and J 10 bases; nucleotides not matched to a gene: 18. The CDR3 contains 16 residues. CDR3 bases: TGTGCCAGCAGCTATAAGCCGGGACAGGGAGGTAACGACCAGTACTTC. Its protein is CASSYKPGQGGNDQYF.

This clone appeared many times. The chain joins TRBV5-1 to TRBJ1-6; D remains unclear. The CDR3 runs 14 residues. Between the trimmed V and J ends, which lost 0 bases and 5 bases, there was a span of 6 bases. CDR1 is SGHRS, CDR2 YFSETQ, per germline. The CDR3 loop reads CASSLEQNNSPLHF. The CDR3 bases are TGCGCCAGCAGCTTGGAACAGAATAATTCACCCCTCCACTTT.

This clone came up many times. Other DNA sequences within the sample encode an identical CDR3. The chain carries TRBV19 and TRBJ2-3; weak D call: TRBD2 (6 bases). Per the germline V gene, CDR1 is LNHDA and CDR2 is SQIVND (reference sequence). V shed 3 bases and J shed 3 bases, with 13 bases lying between them. The CDR3 runs to 15 residues. This CDR3 reads CASSIGGRVTDTQYF. CDR3 nucleotides: TGTGCCAGTAGTATCGGAGGGCGGGTTACAGATACGCAGTATTTT. The whole variable domain, remainder taken from reference TRBV19 and TRBJ2-3, is DGGITQSPKYLFRKEGQNVTLSCEQNLNHDAMYWYRQDPGQGLRLIYYSQIVNDFQKGDIAEGYSVSREKKESFPLTVTSAQKNPTAFYLCASSIGGRVTDTQYFGPGTRLTVL.

The chain employs TRBV12-3 or TRBV12-4 and TRBJ1-5; maybe TRBD1 (6 bases). This CDR3 is 12 amino acids long. The germline V and J ends were trimmed by 6 bases and 4 bases, with 7 bases remaining between them. Here the CDR3 reads CASRQGNQPQHF. CDR3 DNA sequence: TGTGCCAGCAGACAGGGTAATCAGCCCCAGCATTTT.

V and J are TRBV28 and TRBJ1-6, with TRBD1 identical over 8 bases. The V segment lost 4 bases and the J segment 8 bases; nucleotides outside the gene matches: 7. The CDR3 has 15 residues. From germline, CDR1 is MDHEN and CDR2 SYDVKM. The CDR3 region is CASSSLGQGYSPLHF. CDR3 DNA: TGTGCCAGCAGTTCGCTAGGACAGGGATATTCACCCCTCCACTTT.

This clone was seen just once. V is TRBV5-6 and J is TRBJ2-1, with 8 bases identical to TRBD2. Germline V lookup: CDR1 SGHDT, CDR2 YYEEEE. V was clipped by 0 bases and J by 3 bases; unmatched bases: 2. The CDR3 extends over 15 amino acids. CDR3 sequence reads: CASSLGLAGYNEQFF. Written as DNA, the CDR3 is TGTGCCAGCAGCTTGGGGCTAGCGGGCTACAATGAGCAGTTCTTC.

In this sample, this clone turned up a few times. The V and J genes are TRBV11-2 and TRBJ2-2; D possibly corresponds to TRBD2 (6 bases). Germline V gene sequence: CDR1 SGHAT, CDR2 FQNNGV. Trimming removed 6 bases from V and 7 bases from J, with 18 bases in between. The CDR3 is 15 amino acids. The CDR3 DNA is TGTGCCAGCAGGCCCGAGGGACTTCGGGTCGGGGAGCTGTTTTTT. It translates to CASRPEGLRVGELFF. The full variable domain, rest sourced from reference TRBV11-2 and TRBJ2-2, is EAGVAQSPRYKIIEKRQSVAFWCNPISGHATLYWYQQILGQGPKLLIQFQNNGVVDDSQLPKDRFSAERLKGVDSTLKIQPAKLEDSAVYLCASRPEGLRVGELFFGEGSRLTVL.

V is TRBV24-1 and J is TRBJ2-1; 7 bases are a match to TRBD1. In germline, CDR1 is KGHDR, CDR2 SFDVKD. Losses at the gene ends were 2 bases for V and 7 bases for J; bases not matched to a gene: 7. This CDR3 spans 15 amino acids. This chain's CDR3 is CATSDSRQGSNEQFF. CDR3 DNA sequence: TGTGCCACCAGTGATTCCCGACAGGGTTCAAATGAGCAGTTCTTC.

This clone turned up a few times. The genes are TRBV18 and TRBJ2-2; TRBD2 aligns across 13 bases. This CDR3 spans 16 amino acids. V shed 0 bases, J shed 5 bases, and the junction held 0 bases outside the gene matches. Germline values: CDR1 KGHSH, CDR2 LQKENI. The DNA of the CDR3 is TGTGCCAGCTCACCACCGGGACTAGCGGGAACCGGGGAGCTGTTTTTT. This sequence encodes CASSPPGLAGTGELFF.

The genes are TRBV3-1 (or the pseudogene TRBV3-2) and TRBJ2-7, with 9 bases matching TRBD1. Germline loops: CDR1 LGHDT, CDR2 YNNKEL (reference sequence). The CDR3 runs to 14 residues. With 4 bases clipped from V and 5 bases from J, the junction kept 6 bases outside the gene matches. CDR3 DNA: TGTGCCAGCAGCCTCACGGGACAGGGTAACGAGCAGTACTTC. Protein: CASSLTGQGNEQYF.

This clone was found a few times. The CDR3 bases are TGTGCCAGCAGCTTGGTCTGGGGACTAGCGGATATCTCCTACGAGCAGTACTTC. Its translation: CASSLVWGLADISYEQYF. The V and J genes are TRBV5-8 and TRBJ2-7; TRBD2 matches at 11 bases. Germline V lookup: CDR1 SGHTS, CDR2 YDEGEE. Trimming took 0 bases from V and 0 from J; bases not matched to a gene: 8. This CDR3 is 18 amino acids long. The full variable domain, with the rest looked up from reference TRBV5-8 and TRBJ2-7, is EAGVTQSPTHLIKTRGQQATLRCSPISGHTSVYWYQQALGLGLQFLLWYDEGEERNRGNFPPRFSGRQFPNYSSELNVNALELEDSALYLCASSLVWGLADISYEQYFGPGTRLTVT.

This clone was counted only a few times. Other DNA sequences in this specimen translate into the identical CDR3. This rearrangement joins TRBV6-1 to TRBJ2-7, with D perhaps TRBD1 (5 bases). The CDR3 extends over 13 amino acids. Germline CDR1 reads MNHNS; CDR2 reads SASEGT. The V end lost 0 bases, the J end lost 4 bases, and 7 bases lay between the germline ends. CDR3 loop: CASSEARGYEQYF. The CDR3 nucleotides are TGTGCCAGCAGTGAAGCTAGGGGATACGAGCAGTACTTC.

This sequence joins TRBV5-4 and TRBJ1-2; D might be TRBD1 (5 bases). CDR1 SGHNT and CDR2 YYREEE come from the germline V gene (reference sequence). The CDR3 loop spans 15 amino acids. V was cut by 2 bases and J by 6 bases, with 17 bases left in between. Written as DNA, the CDR3 is TGTGCCAGCAGCTTAAGTTGGTTTAGGGGCGATGGCTACACCTTC. Residues: CASSLSWFRGDGYTF.